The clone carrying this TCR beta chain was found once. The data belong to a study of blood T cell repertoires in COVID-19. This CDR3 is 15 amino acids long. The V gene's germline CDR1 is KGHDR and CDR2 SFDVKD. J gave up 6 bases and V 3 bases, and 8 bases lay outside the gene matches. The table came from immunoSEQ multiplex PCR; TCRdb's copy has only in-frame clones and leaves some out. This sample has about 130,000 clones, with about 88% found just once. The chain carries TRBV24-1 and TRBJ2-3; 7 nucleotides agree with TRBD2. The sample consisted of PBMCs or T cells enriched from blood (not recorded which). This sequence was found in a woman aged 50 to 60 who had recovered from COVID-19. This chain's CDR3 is CATSDDRLAADTQYF. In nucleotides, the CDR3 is TGTGCCACCAGTGATGACCGACTAGCTGCTGATACGCAGTATTTT.